The present entry profiles one T cell receptor (beta chain) with its context. Antigen unknown. This entry is derived from a study of T cells in Graves' hyperthyroidism and ophthalmopathy. About the study: Blood from the periphery was taken at initial diagnosis, before any treatment.

Amplified TCR beta CDR3 regions came from RNA transcripts. HTBI primers drove first-round RT-PCR of the TCR CDR3. Each CDR3 protein gets one entry after TCRdb re-called the multiplex PCR reads with MiXCR. The table lists about 620,000 distinct CDR3 sequences, about 16% of them singletons. Study-wide findings and caveats: Prediction of ophthalmopathy progression came a median roughly 6.7 months pre-onset.

With 5 bases removed from V and 0 bases from J, the gap between germline ends came to 11 bases. Per the germline V gene, CDR1 is LGHNA and CDR2 is YSLEER. CDR3 length: 15 amino acids. Disease duration under 2 months; hyperthyroidism patients were aged 18 to 65. The V and J genes are TRBV4-3 and TRBJ1-3, with D possibly being TRBD1 (5 bases). The sequencing input was blood. The TCR originated in a woman aged 30 to 39 with Graves' hyperthyroidism. The CDR3 reads CASSDSPNSGNTIYF. The CDR3 DNA is TGCGCCAGCAGCGACAGCCCTAACTCTGGAAACACCATATATTTT.